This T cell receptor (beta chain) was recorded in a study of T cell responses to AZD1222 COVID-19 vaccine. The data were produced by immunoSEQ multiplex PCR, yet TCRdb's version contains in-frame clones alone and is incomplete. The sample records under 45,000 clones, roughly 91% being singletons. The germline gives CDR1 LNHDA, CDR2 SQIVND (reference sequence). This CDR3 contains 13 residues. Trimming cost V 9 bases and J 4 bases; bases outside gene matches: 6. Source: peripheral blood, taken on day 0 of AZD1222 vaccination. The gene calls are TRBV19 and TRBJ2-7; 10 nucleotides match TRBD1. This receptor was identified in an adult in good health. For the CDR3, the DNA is TGTGCCAGCCGGGACAGGGGAATGTACGAGCAGTACTTC. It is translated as CASRDRGMYEQYF.